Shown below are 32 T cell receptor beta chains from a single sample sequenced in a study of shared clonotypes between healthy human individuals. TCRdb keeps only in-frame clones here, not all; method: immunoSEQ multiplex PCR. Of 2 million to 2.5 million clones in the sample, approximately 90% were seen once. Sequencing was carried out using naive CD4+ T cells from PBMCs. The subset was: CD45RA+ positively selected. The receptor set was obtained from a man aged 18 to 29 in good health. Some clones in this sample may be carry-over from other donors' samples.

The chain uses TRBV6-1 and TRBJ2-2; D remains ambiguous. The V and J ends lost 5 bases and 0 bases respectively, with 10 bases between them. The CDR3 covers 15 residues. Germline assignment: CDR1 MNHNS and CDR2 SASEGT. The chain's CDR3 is CASSRGQPNTGELFF. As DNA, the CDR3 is TGTGCCAGCAGTCGTGGGCAGCCGAACACCGGGGAGCTGTTTTTT.

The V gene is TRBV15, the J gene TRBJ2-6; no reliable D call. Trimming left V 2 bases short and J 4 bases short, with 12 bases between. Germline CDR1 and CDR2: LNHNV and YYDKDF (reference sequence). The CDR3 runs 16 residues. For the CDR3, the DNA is TGTGCCACCAGCAGAACCCGGACGGAGGGGGCCAACGTCCTGACTTTC. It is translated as CATSRTRTEGANVLTF. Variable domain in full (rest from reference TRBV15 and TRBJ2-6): DAMVIQNPRYQVTQFGKPVTLSCSQTLNHNVMYWYQQKSSQAPKLLFHYYDKDFNNEADTPDNFQSRRPNTSFCFLDIRSPGLGDTAMYLCATSRTRTEGANVLTFGAGSRLTVL.

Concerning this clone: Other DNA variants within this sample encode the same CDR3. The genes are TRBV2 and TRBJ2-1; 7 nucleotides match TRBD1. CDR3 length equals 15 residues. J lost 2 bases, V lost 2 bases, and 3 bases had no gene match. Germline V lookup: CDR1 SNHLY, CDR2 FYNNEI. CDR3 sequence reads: CASSETGTAYNEQFF. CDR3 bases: TGTGCCAGCAGTGAAACCGGGACAGCCTACAATGAGCAGTTCTTC.

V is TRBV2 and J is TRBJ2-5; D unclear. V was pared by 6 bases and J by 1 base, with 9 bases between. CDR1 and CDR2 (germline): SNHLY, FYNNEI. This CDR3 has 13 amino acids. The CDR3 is CASSVQAQETQYF. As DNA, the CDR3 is TGTGCCAGCAGCGTGCAGGCCCAAGAGACCCAGTACTTC.

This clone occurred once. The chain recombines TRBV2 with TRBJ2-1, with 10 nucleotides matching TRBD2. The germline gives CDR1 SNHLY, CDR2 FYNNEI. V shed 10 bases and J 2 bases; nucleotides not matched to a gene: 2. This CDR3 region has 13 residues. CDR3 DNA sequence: TGTGCCACCCTAGCGGGGGCCTACAATGAGCAGTTCTTC. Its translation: CATLAGAYNEQFF.

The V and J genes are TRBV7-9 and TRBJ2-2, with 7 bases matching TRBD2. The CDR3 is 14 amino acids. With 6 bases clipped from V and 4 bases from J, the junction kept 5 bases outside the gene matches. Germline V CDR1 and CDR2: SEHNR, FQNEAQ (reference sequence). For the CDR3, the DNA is TGTGCCAGCAGTCTACGGGAGGTCACCGGGGAGCTGTTTTTT. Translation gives CASSLREVTGELFF.

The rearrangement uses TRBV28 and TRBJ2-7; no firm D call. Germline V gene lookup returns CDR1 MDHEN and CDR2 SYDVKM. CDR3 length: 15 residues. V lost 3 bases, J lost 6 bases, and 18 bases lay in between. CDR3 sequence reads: CASSFLLRLGSEQYF. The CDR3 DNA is TGTGCCAGCAGTTTCTTATTGAGGCTGGGGTCCGAGCAGTACTTC.

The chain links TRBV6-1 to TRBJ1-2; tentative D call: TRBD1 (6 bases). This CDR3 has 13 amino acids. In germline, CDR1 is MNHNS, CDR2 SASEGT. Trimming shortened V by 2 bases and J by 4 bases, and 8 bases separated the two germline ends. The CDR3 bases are TGTGCCAGCAGTGAATGGGGGGCCTATGGCTACACCTTC. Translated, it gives CASSEWGAYGYTF.

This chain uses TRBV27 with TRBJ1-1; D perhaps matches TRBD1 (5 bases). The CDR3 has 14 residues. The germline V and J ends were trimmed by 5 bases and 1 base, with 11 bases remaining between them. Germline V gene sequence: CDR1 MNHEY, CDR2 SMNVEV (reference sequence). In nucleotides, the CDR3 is TGTGCCAGCAGTAGCAGGGTAGGGAACACTGAAGCTTTCTTT. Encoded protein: CASSSRVGNTEAFF.

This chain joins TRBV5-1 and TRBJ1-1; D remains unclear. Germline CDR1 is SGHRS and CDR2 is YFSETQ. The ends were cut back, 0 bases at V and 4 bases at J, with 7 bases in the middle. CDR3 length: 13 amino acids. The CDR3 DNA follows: TGCGCCAGCAGCTTGGCCGGGCCCACTGAAGCTTTCTTT. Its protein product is CASSLAGPTEAFF.

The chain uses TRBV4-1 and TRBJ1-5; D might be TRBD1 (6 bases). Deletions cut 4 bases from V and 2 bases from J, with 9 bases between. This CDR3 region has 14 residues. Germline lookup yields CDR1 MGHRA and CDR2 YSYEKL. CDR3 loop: CASSRQGRNQPQHF. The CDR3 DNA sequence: TGCGCCAGCAGCCGTCAGGGGCGCAATCAGCCCCAGCATTTT.

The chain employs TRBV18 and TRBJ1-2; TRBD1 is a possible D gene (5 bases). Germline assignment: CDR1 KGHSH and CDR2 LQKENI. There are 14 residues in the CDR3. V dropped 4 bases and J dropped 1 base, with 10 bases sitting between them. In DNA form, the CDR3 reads TGTGCCAGCTCACTGACAGAGTTTAACTATGGCTACACCTTC. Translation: CASSLTEFNYGYTF.

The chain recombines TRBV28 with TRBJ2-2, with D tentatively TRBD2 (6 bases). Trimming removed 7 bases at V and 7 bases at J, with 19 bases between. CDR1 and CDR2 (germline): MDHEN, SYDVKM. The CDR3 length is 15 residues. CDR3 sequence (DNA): TGTGCCAGCAAGGTGGGAACGGGAGTACTCGGGGAGCTGTTTTTT. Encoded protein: CASKVGTGVLGELFF. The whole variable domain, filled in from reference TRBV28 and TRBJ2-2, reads DVKVTQSSRYLVKRTGEKVFLECVQDMDHENMFWYRQDPGLGLRLIYFSYDVKMKEKGDIPEGYSVSREKKERFSLILESASTNQTSMYLCASKVGTGVLGELFFGEGSRLTVL.

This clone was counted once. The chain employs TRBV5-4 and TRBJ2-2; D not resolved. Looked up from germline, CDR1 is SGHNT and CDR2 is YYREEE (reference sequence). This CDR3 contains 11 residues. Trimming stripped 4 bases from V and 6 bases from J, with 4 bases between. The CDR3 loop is CASSRAGELFF. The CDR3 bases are TGTGCCAGCAGCAGGGCCGGGGAGCTGTTTTTT.

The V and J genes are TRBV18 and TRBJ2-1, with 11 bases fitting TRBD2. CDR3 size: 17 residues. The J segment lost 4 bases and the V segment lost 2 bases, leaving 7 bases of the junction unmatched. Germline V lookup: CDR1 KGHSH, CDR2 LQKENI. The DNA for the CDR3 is TGTGCCAGCTCACCAACACTAGCGGGAGTGGGGTACAATGAGCAGTTCTTC. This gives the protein CASSPTLAGVGYNEQFF.

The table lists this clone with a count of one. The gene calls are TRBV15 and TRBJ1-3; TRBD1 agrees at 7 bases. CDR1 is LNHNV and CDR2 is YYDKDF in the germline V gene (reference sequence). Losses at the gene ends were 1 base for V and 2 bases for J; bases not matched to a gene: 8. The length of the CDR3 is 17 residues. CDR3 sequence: CATSRVRGRGPGNTIYF. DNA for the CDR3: TGTGCCACCAGCAGAGTCAGGGGGAGGGGGCCTGGAAACACCATATATTTT.

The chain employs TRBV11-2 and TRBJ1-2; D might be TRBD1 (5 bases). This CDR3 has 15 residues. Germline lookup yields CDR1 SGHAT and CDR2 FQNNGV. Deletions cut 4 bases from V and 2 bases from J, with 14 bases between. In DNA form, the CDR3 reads TGTGCCAGCAGCTCCGAGGGGCTGAAGAACTATGGCTACACCTTC. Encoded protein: CASSSEGLKNYGYTF.

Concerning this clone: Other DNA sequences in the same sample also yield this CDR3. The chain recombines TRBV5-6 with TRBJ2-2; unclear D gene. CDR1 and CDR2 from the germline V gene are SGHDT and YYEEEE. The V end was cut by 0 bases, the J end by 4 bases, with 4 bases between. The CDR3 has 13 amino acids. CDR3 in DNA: TGTGCCAGCAGCTTGGGCCGCACCGGGGAGCTGTTTTTT. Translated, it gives CASSLGRTGELFF.

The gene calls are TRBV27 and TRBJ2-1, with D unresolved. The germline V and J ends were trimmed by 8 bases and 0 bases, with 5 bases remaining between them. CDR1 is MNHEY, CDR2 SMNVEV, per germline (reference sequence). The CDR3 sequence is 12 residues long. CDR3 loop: CASGPSYNEQFF. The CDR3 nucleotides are TGTGCCAGCGGACCCTCCTACAATGAGCAGTTCTTC.

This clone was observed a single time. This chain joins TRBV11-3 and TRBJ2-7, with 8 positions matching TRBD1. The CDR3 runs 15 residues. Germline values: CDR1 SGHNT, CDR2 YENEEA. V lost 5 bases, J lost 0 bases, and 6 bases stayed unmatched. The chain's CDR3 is CASSPQGAHSYEQYF. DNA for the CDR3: TGTGCCAGCAGCCCCCAGGGGGCCCACTCCTACGAGCAGTACTTC.

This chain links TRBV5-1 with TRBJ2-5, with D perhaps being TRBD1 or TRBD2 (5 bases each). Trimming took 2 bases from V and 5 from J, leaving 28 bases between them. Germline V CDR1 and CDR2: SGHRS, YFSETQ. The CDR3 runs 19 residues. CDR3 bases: TGCGCCAGCAGCTTTAGGGGCCCCAGTGCGTCCGGGGTCCGGGAGACCCAGTACTTC. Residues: CASSFRGPSASGVRETQYF.

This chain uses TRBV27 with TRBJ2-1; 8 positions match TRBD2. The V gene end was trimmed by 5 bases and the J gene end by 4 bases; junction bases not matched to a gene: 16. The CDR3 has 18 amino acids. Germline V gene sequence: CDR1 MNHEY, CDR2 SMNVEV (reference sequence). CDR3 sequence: CASSTRTASSGPYNEQFF. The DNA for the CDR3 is TGTGCCAGCAGTACTCGGACAGCGTCTAGCGGGCCATACAATGAGCAGTTCTTC.

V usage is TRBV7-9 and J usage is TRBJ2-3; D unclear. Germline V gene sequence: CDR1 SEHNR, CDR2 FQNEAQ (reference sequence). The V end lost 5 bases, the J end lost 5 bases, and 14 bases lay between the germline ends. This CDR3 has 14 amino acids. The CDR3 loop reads CASSLGDRGDTQYF. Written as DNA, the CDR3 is TGTGCCAGCAGCCTCGGAGACCGAGGAGATACGCAGTATTTT.

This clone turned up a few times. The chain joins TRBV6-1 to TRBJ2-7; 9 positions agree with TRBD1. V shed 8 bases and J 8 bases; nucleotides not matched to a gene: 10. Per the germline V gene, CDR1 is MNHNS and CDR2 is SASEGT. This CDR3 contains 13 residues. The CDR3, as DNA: TGTGCCAGCCCAGGAACAGGGGGCGGGAAGCAGTACTTC. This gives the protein CASPGTGGGKQYF.

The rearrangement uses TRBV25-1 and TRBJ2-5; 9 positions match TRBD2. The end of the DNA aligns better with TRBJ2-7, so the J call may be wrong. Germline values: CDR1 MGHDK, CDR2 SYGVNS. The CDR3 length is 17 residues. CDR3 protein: CASSPNGAGGRTYEQYF. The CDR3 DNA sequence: TGTGCCAGCAGCCCTAATGGAGCGGGAGGTAGGACCTACGAGCAGTACTTC.

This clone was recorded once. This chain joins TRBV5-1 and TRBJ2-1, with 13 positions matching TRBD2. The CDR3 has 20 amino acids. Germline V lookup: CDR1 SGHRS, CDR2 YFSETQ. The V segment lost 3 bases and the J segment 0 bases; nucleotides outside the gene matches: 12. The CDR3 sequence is CASSSPEGLAGRPSYNEQFF. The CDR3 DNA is TGCGCCAGCAGCTCCCCGGAGGGACTAGCGGGACGACCCTCCTACAATGAGCAGTTCTTC.

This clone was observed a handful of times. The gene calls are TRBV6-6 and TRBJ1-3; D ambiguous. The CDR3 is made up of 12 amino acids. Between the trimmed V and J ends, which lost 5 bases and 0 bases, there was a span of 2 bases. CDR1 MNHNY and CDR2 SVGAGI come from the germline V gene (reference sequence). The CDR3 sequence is CASSPSGNTIYF. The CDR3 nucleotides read TGTGCCAGCAGTCCCTCTGGAAACACCATATATTTT.

CDR3 sequence: CASSVATRQIETQYF. The CDR3 DNA reads TGTGCCAGCAGCGTAGCTACACGGCAGATTGAGACCCAGTACTTC. V gene TRBV9 combines with J gene TRBJ2-5; D is undetermined. The germline V and J ends were trimmed by 0 bases and 5 bases, with 14 bases remaining between them. The CDR3 length is 15 residues. Germline V gene data show CDR1 as SGDLS and CDR2 as YYNGEE.

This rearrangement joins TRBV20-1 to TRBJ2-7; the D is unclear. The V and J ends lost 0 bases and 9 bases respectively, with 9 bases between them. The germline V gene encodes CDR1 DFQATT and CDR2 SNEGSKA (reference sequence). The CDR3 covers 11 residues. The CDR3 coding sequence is TGCAGTGCTAGAGATCTTTCTCGGCAGTACTTC. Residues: CSARDLSRQYF.

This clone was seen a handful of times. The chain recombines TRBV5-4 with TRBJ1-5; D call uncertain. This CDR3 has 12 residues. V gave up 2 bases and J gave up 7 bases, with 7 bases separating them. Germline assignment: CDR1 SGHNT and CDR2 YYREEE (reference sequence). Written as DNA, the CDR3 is TGTGCCAGCAGCTTCAATGGCCAGCCCCAGCATTTT. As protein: CASSFNGQPQHF.

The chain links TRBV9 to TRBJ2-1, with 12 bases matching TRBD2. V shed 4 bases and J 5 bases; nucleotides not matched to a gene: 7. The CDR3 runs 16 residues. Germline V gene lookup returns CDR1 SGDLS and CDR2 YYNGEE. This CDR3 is CASSSRTSGADNEQFF. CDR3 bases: TGTGCCAGCAGCTCCAGGACTAGCGGGGCAGACAATGAGCAGTTCTTC.

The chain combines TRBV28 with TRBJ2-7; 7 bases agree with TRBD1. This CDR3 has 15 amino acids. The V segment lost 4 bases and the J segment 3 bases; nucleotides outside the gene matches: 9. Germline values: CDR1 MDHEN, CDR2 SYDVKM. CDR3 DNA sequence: TGTGCCAGCAGTTCCCCGACAGGGATCCTCTACGAGCAGTACTTC. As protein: CASSSPTGILYEQYF.